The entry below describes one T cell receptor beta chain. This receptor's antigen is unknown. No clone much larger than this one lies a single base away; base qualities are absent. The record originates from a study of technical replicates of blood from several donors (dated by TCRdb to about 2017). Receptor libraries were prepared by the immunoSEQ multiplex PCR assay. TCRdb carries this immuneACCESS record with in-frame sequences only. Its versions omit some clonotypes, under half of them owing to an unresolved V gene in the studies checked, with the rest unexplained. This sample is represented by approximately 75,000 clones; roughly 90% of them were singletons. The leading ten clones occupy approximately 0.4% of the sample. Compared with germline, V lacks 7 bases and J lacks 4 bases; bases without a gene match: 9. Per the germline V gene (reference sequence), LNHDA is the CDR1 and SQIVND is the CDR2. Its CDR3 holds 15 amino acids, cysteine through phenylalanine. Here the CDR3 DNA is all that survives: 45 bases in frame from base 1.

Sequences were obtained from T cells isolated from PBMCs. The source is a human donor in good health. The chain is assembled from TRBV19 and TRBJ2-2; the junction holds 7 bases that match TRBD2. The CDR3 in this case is CASTRGGVATGELFF. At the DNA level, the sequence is TGTGCCAGTACTCGTGGGGGGGTCGCCACCGGGGAGCTGTTTTTT.